Sequencing of this T cell receptor (beta chain) was carried out in a study of cytomegalovirus exposure and HLA in healthy donors. On the study more broadly: Among 150 million to 200 million T cells, an earlier analysis found about 110 million unique TCR beta sequences. Study-level findings and limits: It is likely that the observed cluster of highly shared sequence variants was a sequencing artifact. Immune exposure information available was restricted to CMV serostatus.

Both 60 Vbeta primers and 13 Jbeta primers went into the PCR. Profiling relied on immunoSEQ multiplex PCR, and the TCRdb table lists in-frame clones only, not all of them. This table has 100,000 to 150,000 clones, roughly three quarters appearing once. Germline CDR1 and CDR2: SGHTA and FQGNSA. The length of the CDR3 is 17 residues. Trimming took 5 bases from V and 3 from J; bases not matched to a gene: 11. Remarks on this clone: Its antigen remains unknown.

The sequencing input was PBMCs. The genes are TRBV7-2 and TRBJ1-4; 8 bases agree with TRBD1. This sequence was found in a woman aged 55-75 years in good health and CMV-seronegative. As DNA, the CDR3 is TGTGCCAGCAGCCCACAAGGCAGGGGGCTTTCTAATGAAAAACTGTTTTTT. It encodes CASSPQGRGLSNEKLFF.